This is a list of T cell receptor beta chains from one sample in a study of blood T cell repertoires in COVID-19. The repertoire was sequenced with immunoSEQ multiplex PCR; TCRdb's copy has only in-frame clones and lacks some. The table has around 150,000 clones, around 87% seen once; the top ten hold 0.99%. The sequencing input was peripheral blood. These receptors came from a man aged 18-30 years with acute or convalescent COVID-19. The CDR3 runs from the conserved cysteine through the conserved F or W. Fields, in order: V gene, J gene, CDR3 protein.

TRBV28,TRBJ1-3,CASSLPLGNTIYF
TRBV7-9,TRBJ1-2,CASSEALGLGYTF
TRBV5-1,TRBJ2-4,CASSLNSGNIQYF
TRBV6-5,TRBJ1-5,CASSYWGVEGQPQHF
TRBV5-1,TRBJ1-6,CASSLPSGGNNSPLHF
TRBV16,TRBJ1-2,CASSQGTGEGYTF
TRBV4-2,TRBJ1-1,CASSQGQEAFF
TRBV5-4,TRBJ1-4,CASSDRRRDEKLFF
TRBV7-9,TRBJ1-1,CASSSDRGQAFF
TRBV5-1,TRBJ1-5,CASSLAGTEYQPQHF
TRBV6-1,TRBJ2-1,CASSERPPSGGAYEQFF
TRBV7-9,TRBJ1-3,CASSQSGGSGNTIYF